The 27 T cell receptor beta chains presented below share a single source sample, sequenced in a study of T cell clones after liver transplantation. The assay was immunoSEQ multiplex PCR, and TCRdb's table has in-frame clones only and misses some. This table holds some 45,000 clones, more than 70% found once. The input for sequencing was CD4+ T cells from blood, taken 24 months after liver transplant. The receptor source for this set is a human patient who received a liver transplant. A share of the T cells may be of graft donor origin.

The rearrangement joins TRBV28 to TRBJ1-2, with D hard to call. The germline V gene encodes CDR1 MDHEN and CDR2 SYDVKM. Trimming cost V 5 bases and J 7 bases, with 14 bases left between them. The CDR3 runs 13 residues. CDR3 sequence: CASSPSQQFGYTF. CDR3 coding DNA: TGTGCCAGCAGTCCCTCCCAGCAGTTTGGCTACACCTTC.

The chain combines TRBV2 with TRBJ2-6, with D perhaps being TRBD1 or TRBD2 (5 bases each). Trimming removed 9 bases at V and 2 bases at J, with 8 bases between. CDR1 is SNHLY, CDR2 FYNNEI, per germline. This CDR3 has 13 residues. The CDR3 DNA reads as TGTGCCAGTACGGGGCCTGGGGCCAACGTCCTGACTTTC. Its protein product is CASTGPGANVLTF.

The chain links TRBV10-3 to TRBJ2-3; no reliable D call. The V end lost 0 bases, the J end lost 1 base, and 17 bases lay between the germline ends. Germline V gene sequence: CDR1 ENHRY, CDR2 SYGVKD. This CDR3 spans 18 amino acids. CDR3 region: CAISESNLPLDGTDTQYF. The CDR3 DNA is TGTGCCATCAGTGAGTCGAATCTTCCCCTAGACGGCACAGATACGCAGTATTTT.

The chain employs TRBV7-3 and TRBJ2-3; the D is unclear. Per the germline V gene, CDR1 is SGHTA and CDR2 is FQGTGA. V was trimmed by 2 bases and J by 2 bases, leaving 8 bases between them. The CDR3 extends over 14 amino acids. The CDR3 loop reads CASSLSHTTDTQYF. The CDR3 DNA reads TGTGCCAGCAGCTTATCGCATACCACAGATACGCAGTATTTT.

The chain combines TRBV9 with TRBJ1-2; possibly TRBD1 for D (6 bases). The CDR3 length is 16 residues. The V gene's germline CDR1 is SGDLS and CDR2 YYNGEE. V was clipped by 3 bases and J by 3 bases, with 18 bases between them. The CDR3 sequence is CASSAQSRTVYYGYTF. The DNA of the CDR3 is TGTGCCAGCAGCGCCCAAAGCCGGACAGTCTACTATGGCTACACCTTC.

The chain couples TRBV18 to TRBJ2-1; D remains unclear. This CDR3 is 12 amino acids long. Trimming removed 3 bases from V and 5 bases from J, with 5 bases in between. The germline CDR1 and CDR2 sequences are KGHSH and LQKENI. CDR3 DNA: TGTGCCAGCTCACCGGTGGACAATGAGCAGTTCTTC. It is translated as CASSPVDNEQFF.

This clone has a handful of counts. The rearrangement uses TRBV9 and TRBJ1-1; 7 positions match TRBD1. Germline V CDR1 and CDR2: SGDLS, YYNGEE. CDR3 size: 14 residues. V was pared by 2 bases and J by 6 bases, with 7 bases of the junction left unmatched. CDR3 DNA sequence: TGTGCCAGCAGCGTCCGACAGGGAGGGTCTGAAGCTTTCTTT. Amino acids: CASSVRQGGSEAFF.

This chain uses TRBV19 with TRBJ1-3; D call uncertain. This CDR3 has 14 amino acids. The germline CDR1 and CDR2 sequences are LNHDA and SQIVND (reference sequence). V was pared by 6 bases and J by 0 bases, with 9 bases between. Written as DNA, the CDR3 is TGTGCCAGTAGCCCTTCGGACTCTGGAAACACCATATATTTT. This sequence encodes CASSPSDSGNTIYF.

This clone was recorded once. This chain connects TRBV18 to TRBJ2-3; TRBD2 aligns across 12 bases. Germline-derived CDR1 and CDR2 are KGHSH and LQKENI. Trimming removed 6 bases from V and 1 base from J; junction bases left unmatched: 5. The CDR3 is 16 residues long. For the CDR3, the DNA is TGTGCCAGCTCCCTGGGACTAGCGGGCCGCACAGATACGCAGTATTTT. Residues: CASSLGLAGRTDTQYF.

The chain recombines TRBV19 with TRBJ2-1; 9 bases align to TRBD2. The CDR3 is 15 amino acids. The germline V gene encodes CDR1 LNHDA and CDR2 SQIVND (reference sequence). V lost 3 bases, J lost 5 bases, and 5 bases stayed unmatched. The CDR3 nucleotides are TGTGCCAGTAGTATGCGGGGGGGTTTAAACAATGAGCAGTTCTTC. Its translation is CASSMRGGLNNEQFF.

The rearrangement uses TRBV27 and TRBJ2-5, with a weak D call TRBD1 (6 bases). The CDR3 consists of 13 residues. The V end was cut by 6 bases, the J end by 6 bases, with 14 bases between. Germline V CDR1 and CDR2: MNHEY, SMNVEV (reference sequence). The CDR3 region is CASSLQGGKTQYF. Here the CDR3 DNA reads TGTGCCAGCAGCCTACAGGGTGGGAAGACCCAGTACTTC.

V gene TRBV20-1 combines with J gene TRBJ1-3, with no clear D. The CDR3 has 11 residues. Germline CDR1 is DFQATT and CDR2 is SNEGSKA (reference sequence). CDR3 nucleotides: TGCAGCGCGTTTTGGGGAAACACCATATATTTT. Encoded protein: CSAFWGNTIYF.

The chain links TRBV14 to TRBJ2-2; TRBD1 matches 7 bases. This CDR3 region has 16 residues. CDR1 SGHDN and CDR2 FVKESK come from the germline V gene. Unmatched junction bases numbered 5, after V lost 2 bases and J lost 2 bases. The CDR3 sequence is CASSQRQGSNTGELFF. The CDR3 nucleotides are TGTGCCAGCAGCCAACGACAGGGATCCAACACCGGGGAGCTGTTTTTT.

J is TRBJ2-3 and V is TRBV19; a possible D gene is TRBD1 (6 bases). Trimming removed 7 bases from V and 1 base from J, with 18 bases in between. This CDR3 comprises 16 residues. Germline-derived CDR1 and CDR2 are LNHDA and SQIVND (reference sequence). The DNA of the CDR3 is TGTGCCAGTAAGCTGGGGGCCTTTTCCCGCACAGATACGCAGTATTTT. Encoded protein: CASKLGAFSRTDTQYF. The variable domain in full, with the rest retrieved from reference TRBV19 and TRBJ2-3, is DGGITQSPKYLFRKEGQNVTLSCEQNLNHDAMYWYRQDPGQGLRLIYYSQIVNDFQKGDIAEGYSVSREKKESFPLTVTSAQKNPTAFYLCASKLGAFSRTDTQYFGPGTRLTVL.

V and J are TRBV7-3 and TRBJ2-7; 8 bases line up with TRBD1. J gave up 6 bases and V 5 bases, and 12 bases lay outside the gene matches. The length of the CDR3 is 15 residues. Per the germline V gene, CDR1 is SGHTA and CDR2 is FQGTGA. The CDR3 nucleotides read TGTGCCAGCAGCCCCCGGGGACAGGTAGGGTCCGAGCAGTACTTC. This sequence encodes CASSPRGQVGSEQYF.

A word on this clone: The same CDR3 can be traced to other DNA sequences in this sample. The gene calls are TRBV27 and TRBJ2-7; 12 bases align to TRBD2. Germline V CDR1 and CDR2: MNHEY, SMNVEV (reference sequence). The V gene end was trimmed by 2 bases and the J gene end by 0 bases; junction bases not matched to a gene: 5. This CDR3 comprises 17 residues. DNA of the CDR3: TGTGCCAGCAGTTTAGGACTAGCGGGGCGGTCCTCCTACGAGCAGTACTTC. Translation gives CASSLGLAGRSSYEQYF.

This clone was seen a handful of times. This chain links TRBV5-1 with TRBJ2-2, with 9 bases fitting TRBD1. Germline V gene data show CDR1 as SGHRS and CDR2 as YFSETQ. The length of the CDR3 is 14 residues. With 6 bases clipped from V and 5 bases from J, the junction kept 5 bases outside the gene matches. The CDR3 nucleotides are TGCGCCAGCATGGGACAGGGACAAACCGGGGAGCTGTTTTTT. This encodes CASMGQGQTGELFF.

This rearrangement joins TRBV6-5 to TRBJ2-7; 8 nucleotides agree with TRBD1. The V and J ends lost 8 bases and 0 bases, in that order; junction bases with no gene match: 6. Germline V gene sequence: CDR1 MNHEY, CDR2 SVGAGI. The CDR3 totals 14 residues. In DNA form, the CDR3 reads TGTGCCAGCGGGACAGGTTTTAGCTCCTACGAGCAGTACTTC. Translation: CASGTGFSSYEQYF.

This clone was counted between two and nine times. The rearrangement links TRBV6-1 to TRBJ1-1, with D maybe TRBD1 (6 bases). V dropped 4 bases and J dropped 10 bases, with 16 bases sitting between them. The germline gives CDR1 MNHNS, CDR2 SASEGT. The CDR3 is made up of 13 amino acids. CDR3 residues: CASSVTLQGVAFF. CDR3 nucleotides: TGTGCCAGCAGTGTTACATTACAGGGTGTAGCTTTCTTT.

This clone was found a few times. The V call is TRBV5-1, the J call TRBJ2-5; the D gene is possibly TRBD2 (5 bases). Trimming took off 0 bases at V and 5 bases at J, with 20 bases between the two ends. The CDR3 extends over 17 amino acids. Germline values: CDR1 SGHRS, CDR2 YFSETQ. CDR3 sequence reads: CASSLASLFLATETQYF. The CDR3 nucleotides read TGCGCCAGCAGCTTGGCCTCGCTGTTCCTAGCCACGGAGACCCAGTACTTC.

V and J are TRBV7-8 and TRBJ2-2; perhaps TRBD1 as D (5 bases). Germline CDR1 SGHVS, CDR2 FQNEAQ. Trimming took off 5 bases at V and 6 bases at J, with 16 bases between the two ends. This CDR3 has 15 amino acids. The CDR3 DNA follows: TGTGCCAGCAGCAGGGGCTCGCGAAGGGCCGGGGAGCTGTTTTTT. Amino acids: CASSRGSRRAGELFF. The whole variable domain, remainder taken from reference TRBV7-8 and TRBJ2-2, is GAGVSQSPRYKVAKRGQDVALRCDPISGHVSLFWYQQALGQGPEFLTYFQNEAQLDKSGLPSDRFFAERPEGSVSTLKIQRTQQEDSAVYLCASSRGSRRAGELFFGEGSRLTVL.

In its sample, this clone was seen once. J is TRBJ1-5 and V is TRBV28; 7 positions match TRBD1. Per the germline V gene, CDR1 is MDHEN and CDR2 is SYDVKM. J lost 4 bases, V lost 2 bases, and 17 bases had no gene match. This CDR3 has 19 residues. CDR3 DNA: TGTGCCAGCAGTTTAATGGGACAGAGGCCAATAGCTAAGAATCAGCCCCAGCATTTT. Protein: CASSLMGQRPIAKNQPQHF.

A few counts support this clone. J is TRBJ1-6 and V is TRBV7-3; a weak D match, TRBD1 (6 bases). The V and J ends lost 8 bases and 7 bases respectively, with 12 bases between them. In germline, CDR1 is SGHTA, CDR2 FQGTGA. The CDR3 covers 13 residues. The CDR3 DNA reads TGTGCCAGCGGCCGACAGGAGAATTCACCCCTCCACTTT. As protein: CASGRQENSPLHF.

This clone was recorded only once. The V and J genes are TRBV6-6 and TRBJ1-5, with D hard to call. Trimming pared 5 bases from V and 7 bases from J, leaving 12 bases between. This CDR3 has 13 residues. Per the germline V gene, CDR1 is MNHNY and CDR2 is SVGAGI (reference sequence). CDR3 in DNA: TGTGCCAGCAGTAAGCAGGAAGCCCAGCCCCAGCATTTT. Its translation is CASSKQEAQPQHF.

The chain couples TRBV10-1 to TRBJ2-7; 7 bases fit TRBD1. The CDR3 loop spans 16 amino acids. J gave up 0 bases and V 0 bases, and 5 bases lay outside the gene matches. Germline V lookup: CDR1 WNHNN, CDR2 SYGVQD (reference sequence). CDR3 sequence reads: CASSESNRQGSYEQYF. The CDR3 DNA reads TGCGCCAGCAGTGAGTCGAATCGACAGGGCTCCTACGAGCAGTACTTC.

This chain uses TRBV7-9 with TRBJ1-1; D is perhaps TRBD1 (5 bases). Per germline, CDR1 SEHNR and CDR2 FQNEAQ (reference sequence). The CDR3 totals 12 residues. Trimming removed 6 bases from V and 8 bases from J, with 13 bases in between. CDR3 sequence: CASRNGWGEAFF. The CDR3 nucleotides are TGTGCCAGCAGAAACGGTTGGGGGGAAGCTTTCTTT.

This clone occurred a few times. The chain combines TRBV12-5 with TRBJ2-7; D not resolved. The V end lost 1 base, the J end lost 7 bases, and 8 bases lay between the germline ends. CDR3 length equals 12 residues. Germline V lookup: CDR1 LGHNT, CDR2 FRNRAP. CDR3 nucleotides: TGTGCTAGTGGTTTGGGGGTCGAGGAGCAGTACTTC. As protein: CASGLGVEEQYF.